This T cell receptor beta chain is from a study of CXCR3-negative and CXCR3-positive naive CD8 T cells. The study's findings and limits: Naive cells, whether CXCR3-negative or CXCR3-positive, had similar TRBV-TRBJ usage, while memory cells differed. PBMCs showed partially decreased CXCR3 expression after cryopreservation, and most assays used fresh PBMCs. TCR interaction strength was inferred from TRB CDR3 physicochemistry, as CD5 matched across naive subsets.

Each TRB cDNA library was prepared by 5' RACE (with UMI labels). TCRdb derives one entry per CDR3 protein from the 5' RACE reads, leaving out DNA. Reported are some 40,000 distinct CDR3 sequences; the ten largest clones contain 6% to 8.5%. Comments on this clonotype: Its antigen is not known.

The CDR3 extends over 13 amino acids. Per germline, CDR1 SQVTM and CDR2 ANQGSEA. The sequencing sample was made of memory CD8+ T cells from blood. The origin of this receptor is a human donor in good health. Some clones in this sample may be carry-over from other donors' samples. The chain has TRBV29-1 and TRBJ2-2; as DNA is missing, the TRBD1 call by TCRdb cannot be tested. The CDR3 reads CSVEQGGSGELFF.